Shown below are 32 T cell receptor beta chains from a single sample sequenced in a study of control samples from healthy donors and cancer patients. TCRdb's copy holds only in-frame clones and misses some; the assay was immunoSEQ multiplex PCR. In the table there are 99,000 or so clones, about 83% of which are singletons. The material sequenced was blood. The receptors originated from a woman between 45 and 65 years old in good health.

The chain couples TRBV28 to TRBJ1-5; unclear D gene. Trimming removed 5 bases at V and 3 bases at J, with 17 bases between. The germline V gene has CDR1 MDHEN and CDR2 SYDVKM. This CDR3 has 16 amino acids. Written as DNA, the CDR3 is TGTGCCAGCAGTCCGACCCTCGTTAGTTTCAATCAGCCCCAGCATTTT. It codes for CASSPTLVSFNQPQHF.

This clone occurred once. In DNA, the CDR3 is TGTGCCAGCAGTGACATCCAGGGGGCAGGGAGCAATCAGCCCCAGCATTTT. Residues: CASSDIQGAGSNQPQHF. The V gene is TRBV6-2 or TRBV6-3, the J gene TRBJ1-5; TRBD1 agrees at 8 bases. The V and J ends lost 5 bases and 1 base, in that order; junction bases with no gene match: 10. The CDR3 length is 17 residues. Germline values: CDR1 MNHEY, CDR2 SVGEGT.

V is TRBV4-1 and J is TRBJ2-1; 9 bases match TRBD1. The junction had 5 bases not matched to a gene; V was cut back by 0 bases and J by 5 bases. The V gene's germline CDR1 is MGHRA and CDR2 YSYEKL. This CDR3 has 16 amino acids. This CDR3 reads CASSQDLWDRDNEQFF. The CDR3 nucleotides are TGCGCCAGCAGCCAAGATTTATGGGACAGGGACAATGAGCAGTTCTTC.

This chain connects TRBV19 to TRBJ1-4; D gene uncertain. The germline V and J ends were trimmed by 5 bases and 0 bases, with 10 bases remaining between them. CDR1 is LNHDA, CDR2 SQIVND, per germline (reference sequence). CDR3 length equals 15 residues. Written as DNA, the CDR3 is TGTGCCAGTAGTTACGGGGATTCAACTAATGAAAAACTGTTTTTT. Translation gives CASSYGDSTNEKLFF.

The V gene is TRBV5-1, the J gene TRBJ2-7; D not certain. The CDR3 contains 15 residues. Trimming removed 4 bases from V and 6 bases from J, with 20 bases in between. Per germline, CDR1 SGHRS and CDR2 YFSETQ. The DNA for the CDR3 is TGCGCCAGCAGCCCGAAGTTCCAGTCAAGTTCCGAGCAGTACTTC. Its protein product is CASSPKFQSSSEQYF.

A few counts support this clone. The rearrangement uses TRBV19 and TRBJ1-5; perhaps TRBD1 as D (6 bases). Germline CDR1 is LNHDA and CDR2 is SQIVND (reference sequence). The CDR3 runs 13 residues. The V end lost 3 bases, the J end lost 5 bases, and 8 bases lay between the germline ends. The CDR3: CASSIGGDQPQHF. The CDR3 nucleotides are TGTGCCAGTAGTATCGGGGGCGATCAGCCCCAGCATTTT.

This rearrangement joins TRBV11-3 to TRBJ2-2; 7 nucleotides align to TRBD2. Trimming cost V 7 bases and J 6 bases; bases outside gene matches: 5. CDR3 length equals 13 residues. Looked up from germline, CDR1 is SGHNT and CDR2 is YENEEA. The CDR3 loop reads CASKWAGAGELFF. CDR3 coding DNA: TGTGCCAGCAAGTGGGCGGGAGCCGGGGAGCTGTTTTTT.

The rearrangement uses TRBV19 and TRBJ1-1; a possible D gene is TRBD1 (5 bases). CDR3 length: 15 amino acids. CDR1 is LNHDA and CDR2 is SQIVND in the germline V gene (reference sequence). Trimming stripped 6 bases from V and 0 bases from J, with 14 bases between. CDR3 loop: CASSSQGSVNTEAFF. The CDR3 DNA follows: TGTGCCAGTAGCTCTCAGGGCTCGGTGAACACTGAAGCTTTCTTT.

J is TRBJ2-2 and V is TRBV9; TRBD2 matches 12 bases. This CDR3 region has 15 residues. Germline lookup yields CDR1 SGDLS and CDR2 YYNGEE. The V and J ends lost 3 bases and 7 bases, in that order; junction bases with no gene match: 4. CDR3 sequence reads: CASSGTSGGIGELFF. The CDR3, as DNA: TGTGCCAGCAGCGGCACTAGCGGGGGGATCGGGGAGCTGTTTTTT.

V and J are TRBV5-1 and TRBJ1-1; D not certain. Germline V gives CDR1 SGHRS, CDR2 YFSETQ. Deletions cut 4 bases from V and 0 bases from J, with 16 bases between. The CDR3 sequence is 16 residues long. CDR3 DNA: TGCGCCAGCAGCGTGGACGGTATACCCATGAACACTGAAGCTTTCTTT. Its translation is CASSVDGIPMNTEAFF. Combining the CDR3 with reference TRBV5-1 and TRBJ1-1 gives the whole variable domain KAGVTQTPRYLIKTRGQQVTLSCSPISGHRSVSWYQQTPGQGLQFLFEYFSETQRNKGNFPGRFSGRQFSNSRSEMNVSTLELGDSALYLCASSVDGIPMNTEAFFGQGTRLTVV.

In nucleotides, the CDR3 is TGTGCCAGCAGTTACGGGGGAGGTGAAAAACTGTTTTTT. As protein: CASSYGGGEKLFF. The chain recombines TRBV6-5 with TRBJ1-4; D possibly corresponds to TRBD1 (5 bases). This CDR3 region has 13 residues. Trimming removed 2 bases at V and 7 bases at J, with 8 bases between. Germline values: CDR1 MNHEY, CDR2 SVGAGI.

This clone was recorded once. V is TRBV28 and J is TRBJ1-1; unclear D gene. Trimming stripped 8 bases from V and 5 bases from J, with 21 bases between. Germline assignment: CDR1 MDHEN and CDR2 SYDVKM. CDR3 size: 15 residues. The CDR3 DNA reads TGTGCCAGCTCCCCGCGAGGCTGGGGTAGGACTGAAGCTTTCTTT. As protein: CASSPRGWGRTEAFF.

CDR3 DNA: TGTGCCAGCAGCCCCGTTGGAGGCGGGGGGAGCACAGATACGCAGTATTTT. Translating it yields CASSPVGGGGSTDTQYF. This sequence joins TRBV7-3 and TRBJ2-3; TRBD2 agrees at 8 bases. CDR3 length: 17 residues. After removal of 5 bases from V and 0 bases from J, the junction contained 10 bases not matched to a gene. The germline CDR1 and CDR2 sequences are SGHTA and FQGTGA. The full variable domain, completed using reference TRBV7-3 and TRBJ2-3, is GAGVSQTPSNKVTEKGKYVELRCDPISGHTALYWYRQSLGQGPEFLIYFQGTGAADDSGLPNDRFFAVRPEGSVSTLKIQRTERGDSAVYLCASSPVGGGGSTDTQYFGPGTRLTVL.

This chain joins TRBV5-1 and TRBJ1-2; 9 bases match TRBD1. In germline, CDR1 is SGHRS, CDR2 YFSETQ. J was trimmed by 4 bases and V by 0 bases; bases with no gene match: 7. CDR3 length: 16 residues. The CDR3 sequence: CASSLEQGADVYGYTF. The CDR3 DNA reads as TGCGCCAGCAGCTTGGAACAGGGGGCAGACGTCTATGGCTACACCTTC. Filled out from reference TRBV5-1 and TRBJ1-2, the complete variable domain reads KAGVTQTPRYLIKTRGQQVTLSCSPISGHRSVSWYQQTPGQGLQFLFEYFSETQRNKGNFPGRFSGRQFSNSRSEMNVSTLELGDSALYLCASSLEQGADVYGYTFGSGTRLTVV.

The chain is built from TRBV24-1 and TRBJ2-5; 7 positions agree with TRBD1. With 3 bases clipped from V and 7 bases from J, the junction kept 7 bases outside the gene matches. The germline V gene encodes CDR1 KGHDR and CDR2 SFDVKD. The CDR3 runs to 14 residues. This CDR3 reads CATSDHGTDRTQYF. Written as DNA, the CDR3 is TGTGCCACCAGTGATCATGGGACAGACAGGACCCAGTACTTC.

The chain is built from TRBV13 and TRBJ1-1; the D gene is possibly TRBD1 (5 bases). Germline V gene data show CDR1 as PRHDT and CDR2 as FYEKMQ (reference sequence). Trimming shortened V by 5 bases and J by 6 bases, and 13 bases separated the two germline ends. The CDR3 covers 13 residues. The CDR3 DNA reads TGTGCCAGCAGCCCGGGTAGGGACTCTGAAGCTTTCTTT. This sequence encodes CASSPGRDSEAFF.

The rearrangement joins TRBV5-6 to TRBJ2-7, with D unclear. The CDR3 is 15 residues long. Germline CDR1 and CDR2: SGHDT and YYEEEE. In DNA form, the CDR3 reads TGTCGCTGGGTCAGTTGGCTATATAAATACTACGAGCAGTACTTC. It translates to CRWVSWLYKYYEQYF.

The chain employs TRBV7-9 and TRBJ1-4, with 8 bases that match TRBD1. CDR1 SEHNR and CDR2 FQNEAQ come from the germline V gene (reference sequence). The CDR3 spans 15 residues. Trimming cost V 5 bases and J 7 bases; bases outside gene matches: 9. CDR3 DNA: TGTGCCAGCAGCCAGCGACAGGGGAGGATTGAAAAACTGTTTTTT. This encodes CASSQRQGRIEKLFF.

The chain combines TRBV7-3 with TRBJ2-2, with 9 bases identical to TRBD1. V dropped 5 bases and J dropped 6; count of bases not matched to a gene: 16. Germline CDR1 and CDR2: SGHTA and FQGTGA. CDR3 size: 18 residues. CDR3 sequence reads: CASSIMAIGQGIAGELFF. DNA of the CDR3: TGTGCCAGCAGCATTATGGCCATAGGACAGGGGATTGCCGGGGAGCTGTTTTTT.

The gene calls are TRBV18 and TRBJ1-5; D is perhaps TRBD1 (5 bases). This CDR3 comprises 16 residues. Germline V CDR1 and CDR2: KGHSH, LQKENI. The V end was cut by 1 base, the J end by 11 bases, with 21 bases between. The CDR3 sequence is CASSPQGTEWGSAQHF. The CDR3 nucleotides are TGTGCCAGCTCACCACAGGGGACCGAATGGGGCTCAGCCCAGCATTTT.

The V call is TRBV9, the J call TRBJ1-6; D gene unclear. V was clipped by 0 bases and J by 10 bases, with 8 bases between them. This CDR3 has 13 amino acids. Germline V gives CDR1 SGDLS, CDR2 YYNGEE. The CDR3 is CASSVAVVSPLHF. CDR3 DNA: TGTGCCAGCAGCGTAGCTGTCGTCTCACCCCTCCACTTT.

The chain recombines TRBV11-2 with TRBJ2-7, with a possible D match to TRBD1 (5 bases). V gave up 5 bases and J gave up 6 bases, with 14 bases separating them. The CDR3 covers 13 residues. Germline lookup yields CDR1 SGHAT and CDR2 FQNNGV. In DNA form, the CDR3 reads TGTGCCAGCAGCCCGAGGACACTTGCCGAGCAGTACTTC. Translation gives CASSPRTLAEQYF.

Here the CDR3 DNA reads TGCAGTGCCAGTAGGGGACAGGGTGGCTATGGCTACACCTTC. Amino acids: CSASRGQGGYGYTF. The chain links TRBV20-1 to TRBJ1-2; 9 bases line up with TRBD1. The V and J ends lost 6 bases and 4 bases, in that order; junction bases with no gene match: 9. Germline V lookup: CDR1 DFQATT, CDR2 SNEGSKA (reference sequence). The CDR3 totals 14 residues.

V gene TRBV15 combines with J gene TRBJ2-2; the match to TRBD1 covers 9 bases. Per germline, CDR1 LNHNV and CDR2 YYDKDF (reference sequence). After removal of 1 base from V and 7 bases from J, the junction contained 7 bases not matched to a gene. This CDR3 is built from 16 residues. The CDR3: CATSRGGTGRNGELFF. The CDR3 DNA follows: TGTGCCACCAGCAGAGGCGGGACAGGGAGGAACGGGGAGCTGTTTTTT.

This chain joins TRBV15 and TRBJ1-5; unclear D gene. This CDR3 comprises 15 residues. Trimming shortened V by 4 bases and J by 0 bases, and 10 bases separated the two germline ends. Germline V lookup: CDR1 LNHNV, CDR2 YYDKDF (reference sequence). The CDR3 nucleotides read TGTGCCACCAGCAAGGACGGTGATAGCAATCAGCCCCAGCATTTT. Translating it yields CATSKDGDSNQPQHF.

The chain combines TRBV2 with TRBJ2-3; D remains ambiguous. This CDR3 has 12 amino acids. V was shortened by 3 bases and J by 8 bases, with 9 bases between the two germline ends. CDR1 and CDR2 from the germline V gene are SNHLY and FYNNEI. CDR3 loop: CASSDEEVTQYF. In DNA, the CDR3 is TGTGCCAGCAGTGACGAGGAAGTTACGCAGTATTTT. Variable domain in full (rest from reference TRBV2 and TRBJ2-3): EPEVTQTPSHQVTQMGQEVILRCVPISNHLYFYWYRQILGQKVEFLVSFYNNEISEKSEIFDDQFSVERPDGSNFTLKIRSTKLEDSAMYFCASSDEEVTQYFGPGTRLTVL.

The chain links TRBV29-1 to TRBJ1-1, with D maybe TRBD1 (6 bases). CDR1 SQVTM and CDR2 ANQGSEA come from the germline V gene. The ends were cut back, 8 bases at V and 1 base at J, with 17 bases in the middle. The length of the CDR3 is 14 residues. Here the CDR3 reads CSSFGGRGNTEAFF. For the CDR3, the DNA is TGCAGCTCGTTTGGGGGGCGAGGGAACACTGAAGCTTTCTTT. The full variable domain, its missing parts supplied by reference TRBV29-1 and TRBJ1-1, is SAVISQKPSRDICQRGTSLTIQCQVDSQVTMMFWYRQQPGQSLTLIATANQGSEATYESGFVIDKFPISRPNLTFSTLTVSNMSPEDSSIYLCSSFGGRGNTEAFFGQGTRLTVV.

In nucleotides, the CDR3 is TGTGCCACCAGCAGACGGGTAAATCAGCCCCAGCATTTT. This codes for CATSRRVNQPQHF. This chain links TRBV15 with TRBJ1-5; D is unresolved. The CDR3 runs to 13 residues. Germline assignment: CDR1 LNHNV and CDR2 YYDKDF (reference sequence). The V and J ends lost 2 bases and 4 bases respectively, with 6 bases between them.

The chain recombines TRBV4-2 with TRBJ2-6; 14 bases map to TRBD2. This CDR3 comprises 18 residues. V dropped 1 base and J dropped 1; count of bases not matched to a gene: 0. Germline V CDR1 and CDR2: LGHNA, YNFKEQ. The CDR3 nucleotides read TGTGCCAGCAGCCAAGGGACTAGCGGGAGGTCTGGGGCCAACGTCCTGACTTTC. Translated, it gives CASSQGTSGRSGANVLTF.

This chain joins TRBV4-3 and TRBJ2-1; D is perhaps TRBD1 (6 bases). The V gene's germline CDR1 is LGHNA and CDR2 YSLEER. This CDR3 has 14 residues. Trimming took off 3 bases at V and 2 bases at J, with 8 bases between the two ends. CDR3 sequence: CASSQRGTYNEQFF. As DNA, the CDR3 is TGCGCCAGCAGCCAGAGGGGGACCTACAATGAGCAGTTCTTC.

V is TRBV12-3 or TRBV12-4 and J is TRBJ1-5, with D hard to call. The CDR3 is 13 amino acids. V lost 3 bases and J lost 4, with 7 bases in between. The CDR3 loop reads CASSFDLNQPQHF. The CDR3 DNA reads TGTGCCAGCAGTTTCGACCTAAATCAGCCCCAGCATTTT.

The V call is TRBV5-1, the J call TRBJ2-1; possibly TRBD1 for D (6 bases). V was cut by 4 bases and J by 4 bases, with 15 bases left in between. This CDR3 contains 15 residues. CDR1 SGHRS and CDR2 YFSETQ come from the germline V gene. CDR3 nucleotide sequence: TGCGCCAGCAGCCTAGGGGGAACACCTTACAATGAGCAGTTCTTC. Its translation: CASSLGGTPYNEQFF.